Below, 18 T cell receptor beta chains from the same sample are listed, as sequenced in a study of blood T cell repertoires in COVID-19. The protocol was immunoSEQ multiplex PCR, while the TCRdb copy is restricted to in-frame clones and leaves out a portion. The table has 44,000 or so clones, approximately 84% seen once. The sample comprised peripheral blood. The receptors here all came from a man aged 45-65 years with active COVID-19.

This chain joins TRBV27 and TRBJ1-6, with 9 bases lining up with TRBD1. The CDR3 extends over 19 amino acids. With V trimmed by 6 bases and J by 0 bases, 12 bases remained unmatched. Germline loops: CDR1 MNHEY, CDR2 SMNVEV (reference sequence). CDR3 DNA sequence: TGTGCCAGCAGCAGAACTCGGACAGGGGAATTCTCCTATAATTCACCCCTCCACTTT. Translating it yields CASSRTRTGEFSYNSPLHF.

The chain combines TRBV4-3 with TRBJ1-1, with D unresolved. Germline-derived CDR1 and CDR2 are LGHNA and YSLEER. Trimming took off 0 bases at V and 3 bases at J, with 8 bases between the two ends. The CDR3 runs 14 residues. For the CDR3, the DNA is TGCGCCAGCAGCCAAGAAAGAGGTTACACTGAAGCTTTCTTT. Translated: CASSQERGYTEAFF.

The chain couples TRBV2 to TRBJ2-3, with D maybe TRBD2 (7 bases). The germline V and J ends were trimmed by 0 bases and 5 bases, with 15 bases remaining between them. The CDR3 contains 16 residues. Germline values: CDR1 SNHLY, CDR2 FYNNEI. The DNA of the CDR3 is TGTGCCAGCAGTGAAGCGCGGGGGCCTTCCGGAGATACGCAGTATTTT. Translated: CASSEARGPSGDTQYF.

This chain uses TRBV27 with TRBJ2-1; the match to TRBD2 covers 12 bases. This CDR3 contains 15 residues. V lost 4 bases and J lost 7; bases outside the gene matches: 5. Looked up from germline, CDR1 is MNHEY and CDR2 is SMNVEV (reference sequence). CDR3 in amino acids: CASSWGLAGSNEQFF. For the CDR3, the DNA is TGTGCCAGCAGTTGGGGACTAGCGGGCTCAAATGAGCAGTTCTTC.

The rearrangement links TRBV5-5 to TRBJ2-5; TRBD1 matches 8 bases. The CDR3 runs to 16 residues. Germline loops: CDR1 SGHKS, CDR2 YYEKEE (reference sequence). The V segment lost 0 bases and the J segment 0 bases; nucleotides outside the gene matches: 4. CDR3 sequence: CASSLVGTGDQETQYF. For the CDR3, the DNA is TGTGCCAGCAGCTTGGTGGGGACAGGTGACCAAGAGACCCAGTACTTC.

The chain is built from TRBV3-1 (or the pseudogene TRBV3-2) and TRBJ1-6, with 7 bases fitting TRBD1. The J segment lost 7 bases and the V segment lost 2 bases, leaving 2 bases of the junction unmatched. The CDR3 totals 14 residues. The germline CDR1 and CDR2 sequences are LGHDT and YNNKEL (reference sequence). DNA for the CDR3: TGTGCCAGCAGCCAACGGACAGGAAATTCACCCCTCCACTTT. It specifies CASSQRTGNSPLHF.

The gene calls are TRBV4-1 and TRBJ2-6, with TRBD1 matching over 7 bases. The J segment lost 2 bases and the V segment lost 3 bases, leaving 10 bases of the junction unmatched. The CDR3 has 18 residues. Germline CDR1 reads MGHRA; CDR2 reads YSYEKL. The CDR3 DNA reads TGCGCCAGCAGCCACAACAGGGGTTTAGAAACTGGGGCCAACGTCCTGACTTTC. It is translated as CASSHNRGLETGANVLTF.

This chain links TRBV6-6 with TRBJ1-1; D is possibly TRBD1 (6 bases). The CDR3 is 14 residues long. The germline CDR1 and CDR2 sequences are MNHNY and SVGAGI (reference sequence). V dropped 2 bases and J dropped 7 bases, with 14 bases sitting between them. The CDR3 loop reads CASSYAGAGGEAFF. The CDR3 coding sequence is TGTGCCAGCAGTTACGCGGGGGCAGGTGGTGAAGCTTTCTTT.

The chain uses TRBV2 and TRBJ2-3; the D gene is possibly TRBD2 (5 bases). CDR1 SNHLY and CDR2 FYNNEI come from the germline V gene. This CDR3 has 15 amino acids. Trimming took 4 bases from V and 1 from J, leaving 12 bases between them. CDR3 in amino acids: CASSVGSDRTDTQYF. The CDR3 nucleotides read TGTGCCAGCAGTGTGGGTAGCGATCGCACAGATACGCAGTATTTT.

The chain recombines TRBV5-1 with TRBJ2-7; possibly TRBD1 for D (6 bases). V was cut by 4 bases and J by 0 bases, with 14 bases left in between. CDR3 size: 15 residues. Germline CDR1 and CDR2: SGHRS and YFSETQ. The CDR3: CASSQGGTSSYEQYF. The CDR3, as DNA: TGCGCCAGCAGCCAGGGTGGGACATCCTCCTACGAGCAGTACTTC.

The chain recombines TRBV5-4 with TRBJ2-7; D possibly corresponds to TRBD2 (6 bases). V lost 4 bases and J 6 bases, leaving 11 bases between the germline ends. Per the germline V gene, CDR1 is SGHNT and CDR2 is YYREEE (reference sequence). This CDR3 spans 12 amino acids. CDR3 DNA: TGTGCCAGCAGCCGGGACTCCGGCGAGCAGTACTTC. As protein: CASSRDSGEQYF.

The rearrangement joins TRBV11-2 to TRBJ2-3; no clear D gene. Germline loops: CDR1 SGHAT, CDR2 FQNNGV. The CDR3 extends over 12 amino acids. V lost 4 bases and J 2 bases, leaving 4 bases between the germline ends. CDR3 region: CASSSNTDTQYF. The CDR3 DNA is TGTGCCAGCAGCTCCAACACAGATACGCAGTATTTT.

The CDR3 coding sequence is TGTGCCAGCGGGCGGGGCCTCCCCCCCAGCTCCTACGAGCAGTACTTC. Its protein product is CASGRGLPPSSYEQYF. V and J are TRBV2 and TRBJ2-7, with D possibly matching TRBD2 (6 bases). Trimming cost V 8 bases and J 0 bases, with 20 bases left between them. The CDR3 spans 16 residues. Looked up from germline, CDR1 is SNHLY and CDR2 is FYNNEI.

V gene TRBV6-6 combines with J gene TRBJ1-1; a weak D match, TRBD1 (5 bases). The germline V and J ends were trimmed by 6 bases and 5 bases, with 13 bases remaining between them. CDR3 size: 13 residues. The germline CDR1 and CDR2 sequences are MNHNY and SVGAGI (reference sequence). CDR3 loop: CASRQGAFTEAFF. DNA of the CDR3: TGTGCCAGCAGACAAGGGGCTTTTACTGAAGCTTTCTTT.

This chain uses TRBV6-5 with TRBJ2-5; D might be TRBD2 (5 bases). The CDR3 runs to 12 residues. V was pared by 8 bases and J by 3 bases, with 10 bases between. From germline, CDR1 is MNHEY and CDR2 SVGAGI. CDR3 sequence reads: CASGRAEETQYF. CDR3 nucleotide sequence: TGTGCCAGCGGGCGGGCAGAAGAGACCCAGTACTTC.

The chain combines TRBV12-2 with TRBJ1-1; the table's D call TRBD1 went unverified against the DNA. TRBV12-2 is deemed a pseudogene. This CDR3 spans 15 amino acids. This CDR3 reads CASRLYQSGMGEAFF. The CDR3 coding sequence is TGTGCAAGTCGCTTATATCAGTCAGGGATGGGTGAAGCTTTCTTT.

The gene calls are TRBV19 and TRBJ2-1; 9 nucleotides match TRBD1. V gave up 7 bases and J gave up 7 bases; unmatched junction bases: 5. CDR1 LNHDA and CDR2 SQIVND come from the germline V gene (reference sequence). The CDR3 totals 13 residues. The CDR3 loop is CASTDRGKNEQFF. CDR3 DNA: TGTGCCAGTACGGACAGGGGCAAAAATGAGCAGTTCTTC.

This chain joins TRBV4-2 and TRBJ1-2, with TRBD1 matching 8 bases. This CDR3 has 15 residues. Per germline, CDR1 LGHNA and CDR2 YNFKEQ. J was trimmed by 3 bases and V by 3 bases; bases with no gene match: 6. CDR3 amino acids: CASSQGGTGYYGYTF. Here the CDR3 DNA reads TGTGCCAGCAGCCAGGGGGGGACAGGCTACTATGGCTACACCTTC.